The next 17 T cell receptor beta chains were all read from a single sample in a study of blood T cell repertoires in COVID-19 (dated by TCRdb to the early 2020s). The library was produced with the immunoSEQ multiplex PCR assay. In TCRdb, the immuneACCESS table is reduced to in-frame sequences with V and J assigned. These tables do not hold every clone; where another copy was compared, an unresolved V gene accounts for under half, and the others remain unexplained. This sample gives about 50,000 clones in total; 86% of them show up just once. Less than 5.5% of the sample belongs to the ten largest clones. The sample was peripheral blood. These receptors all come from a middle-aged man with active COVID-19.

The chain uses TRBV27 and TRBJ2-3; D not certain. The V and J ends lost 0 bases and 3 bases respectively, with 7 bases between them. The CDR3 is made up of 14 amino acids. Germline CDR1 reads MNHEY; CDR2 reads SMNVEV (reference sequence). The CDR3 loop reads CASSLSFGTDTQYF. CDR3 DNA: TGTGCCAGCAGTTTATCCTTCGGGACAGATACGCAGTATTTT.

J is TRBJ2-7 and V is TRBV9; 8 bases match TRBD2. Germline loops: CDR1 SGDLS, CDR2 YYNGEE. V lost 0 bases, J lost 4 bases, and 9 bases stayed unmatched. The CDR3 has 16 residues. The CDR3 protein is CASSVAPGGALYEQYF. In DNA, the CDR3 is TGTGCCAGCAGCGTAGCTCCCGGGGGGGCGTTATACGAGCAGTACTTC.

The J gene is TRBJ2-2, the V gene TRBV6-5; TRBD1 is a possible D gene (6 bases). The length of the CDR3 is 14 residues. The V and J ends lost 4 bases and 6 bases respectively, with 12 bases between them. The germline V gene encodes CDR1 MNHEY and CDR2 SVGAGI. In DNA form, the CDR3 reads TGTGCCAGCAGTTTAGGACAGCCCTCCGGGGAGCTGTTTTTT. Its translation: CASSLGQPSGELFF.

The chain recombines TRBV9 with TRBJ2-5; 13 nucleotides agree with TRBD2. Germline V gene sequence: CDR1 SGDLS, CDR2 YYNGEE. CDR3 length: 16 amino acids. Unmatched junction bases numbered 7, after V lost 4 bases and J lost 4 bases. The CDR3 reads CASSPGLAGDSETQYF. In DNA form, the CDR3 reads TGTGCCAGCAGCCCAGGACTAGCGGGAGATTCAGAGACCCAGTACTTC.

This chain joins TRBV7-6 and TRBJ1-1; no reliable D call. The CDR3 has 16 residues. Germline assignment: CDR1 SGHVS and CDR2 FNYEAQ. Trimming cost V 4 bases and J 1 base, with 16 bases left between them. The DNA for the CDR3 is TGTGCCAGCAGCTCCTTCGGTGGCGGTGGGAACACTGAAGCTTTCTTT. The encoded protein is CASSSFGGGGNTEAFF. The entire variable domain, with the rest obtained from reference TRBV7-6 and TRBJ1-1, is as follows: GAGVSQSPRYKVTKRGQDVALRCDPISGHVSLYWYRQALGQGPEFLTYFNYEAQQDKSGLPNDRFSAERPEGSISTLTIQRTEQRDSAMYRCASSSFGGGGNTEAFFGQGTRLTVV.

This chain joins TRBV6-1 and TRBJ2-3, with 8 bases fitting TRBD2. The junction had 3 bases not matched to a gene; V was cut back by 0 bases and J by 4 bases. Per the germline V gene, CDR1 is MNHNS and CDR2 is SASEGT. This CDR3 is 15 amino acids long. For the CDR3, the DNA is TGTGCCAGCAGTGAAGCGACGGGAGGGCCAGATACGCAGTATTTT. Its protein is CASSEATGGPDTQYF.

The rearrangement joins TRBV14 to TRBJ1-2; no reliable D call. The V gene's germline CDR1 is SGHDN and CDR2 FVKESK. V was trimmed by 3 bases and J by 1 base, leaving 9 bases between them. The CDR3 consists of 14 residues. CDR3 sequence reads: CASSQGRGNYGYTF. The CDR3 region has the DNA TGTGCCAGCAGCCAGGGTCGGGGTAACTATGGCTACACCTTC.

J is TRBJ2-3 and V is TRBV3-1 (or the pseudogene TRBV3-2); TRBD1 is a possible D gene (5 bases). The V and J ends lost 2 bases and 5 bases respectively, with 11 bases between them. The germline gives CDR1 LGHDT, CDR2 YNNKEL (reference sequence). CDR3 length: 14 residues. The CDR3 spells CASSQFDSRDTQYF. In nucleotides, the CDR3 is TGTGCCAGCAGCCAATTCGACAGCCGAGATACGCAGTATTTT.

V and J are TRBV3-1 (or the pseudogene TRBV3-2) and TRBJ2-3; TRBD2 aligns across 10 bases. Germline CDR1 is LGHDT and CDR2 is YNNKEL (reference sequence). Trimming at V came to 4 bases and at J to 5 bases, leaving 9 bases not matched to a gene. The CDR3 is made up of 16 amino acids. DNA of the CDR3: TGTGCCAGCAGCCCATCTAGCGGGAGAGCGGTAGATACGCAGTATTTT. It yields the protein CASSPSSGRAVDTQYF.

This chain links TRBV5-1 with TRBJ1-1; D is possibly TRBD1 (5 bases). The germline gives CDR1 SGHRS, CDR2 YFSETQ. The CDR3 loop spans 14 amino acids. V was cut by 7 bases and J by 3 bases, with 16 bases left in between. The CDR3 loop reads CASYQGGLDTEAFF. The CDR3, as DNA: TGCGCCAGCTACCAGGGAGGGTTGGACACTGAAGCTTTCTTT.

This clone was recorded only once. The rearrangement joins TRBV18 to TRBJ2-2; possibly TRBD1 for D (6 bases). This CDR3 is built from 15 residues. Trimming left V 1 base short and J 5 bases short, with 11 bases between. Germline assignment: CDR1 KGHSH and CDR2 LQKENI. For the CDR3, the DNA is TGTGCCAGCTCACCACGGGACAACCCTACCGGGGAGCTGTTTTTT. This translates into CASSPRDNPTGELFF. Variable domain in full (rest from reference TRBV18 and TRBJ2-2): NAGVMQNPRHLVRRRGQEARLRCSPMKGHSHVYWYRQLPEEGLKFMVYLQKENIIDESGMPKERFSAEFPKEGPSILRIQQVVRGDSAAYFCASSPRDNPTGELFFGEGSRLTVL.

CDR3 sequence reads: CASSQDLWGLGTMDQPQHF. The CDR3 DNA follows: TGCGCCAGCAGCCAAGATCTATGGGGGCTGGGGACAATGGACCAGCCCCAGCATTTT. This chain connects TRBV4-1 to TRBJ1-5; perhaps TRBD1 as D (6 bases). The V gene's germline CDR1 is MGHRA and CDR2 YSYEKL. The V and J ends lost 0 bases and 7 bases respectively, with 25 bases between them. CDR3 length equals 19 residues.

This chain uses TRBV6-1 with TRBJ1-4; maybe TRBD1 (6 bases). V was clipped by 2 bases and J by 8 bases, with 18 bases between them. The CDR3 extends over 16 amino acids. Germline V gene data show CDR1 as MNHNS and CDR2 as SASEGT. The CDR3 coding sequence is TGTGCCAGCAGTGAATTTTGGGGGCGAGGAAGGGAAAAACTGTTTTTT. Translation gives CASSEFWGRGREKLFF.

This clone was seen only once. This chain joins TRBV12-3 or TRBV12-4 and TRBJ2-7; weak D call: TRBD2 (6 bases). Trimming pared 4 bases from V and 6 bases from J, leaving 13 bases between. The CDR3 is 13 residues long. The CDR3 DNA follows: TGTGCCAGCAGTTGGACTATTAGTGGCGAGCAGTACTTC. Amino acid sequence: CASSWTISGEQYF.

This sequence joins TRBV2 and TRBJ2-6, with D tentatively TRBD2 (6 bases). Trimming took 4 bases from V and 3 from J, leaving 7 bases between them. Germline V gene data show CDR1 as SNHLY and CDR2 as FYNNEI. There are 14 residues in the CDR3. Here the CDR3 DNA reads TGTGCCAGCAGTGTGGAGGGTGGGGCCAACGTCCTGACTTTC. The encoded protein is CASSVEGGANVLTF.

This chain joins TRBV7-2 and TRBJ2-1, with D possibly matching TRBD1 (5 bases). V was shortened by 1 base and J by 13 bases, with 8 bases between the two germline ends. Germline lookup yields CDR1 SGHTA and CDR2 FQGNSA. This CDR3 region has 11 residues. The CDR3 sequence: CASSLVTEQFF. The CDR3 DNA is TGTGCCAGCAGCTTAGTGACAGAACAGTTCTTC.

The V call is TRBV7-9, the J call TRBJ1-5; D is possibly TRBD1 (5 bases). With 1 base removed from V and 4 bases from J, the gap between germline ends came to 14 bases. The CDR3 consists of 16 residues. Germline-derived CDR1 and CDR2 are SEHNR and FQNEAQ (reference sequence). The CDR3 DNA reads TGTGCCAGCAGCTTAGGGCAGGGAATAGGTAATCAGCCCCAGCATTTT. This gives the protein CASSLGQGIGNQPQHF.